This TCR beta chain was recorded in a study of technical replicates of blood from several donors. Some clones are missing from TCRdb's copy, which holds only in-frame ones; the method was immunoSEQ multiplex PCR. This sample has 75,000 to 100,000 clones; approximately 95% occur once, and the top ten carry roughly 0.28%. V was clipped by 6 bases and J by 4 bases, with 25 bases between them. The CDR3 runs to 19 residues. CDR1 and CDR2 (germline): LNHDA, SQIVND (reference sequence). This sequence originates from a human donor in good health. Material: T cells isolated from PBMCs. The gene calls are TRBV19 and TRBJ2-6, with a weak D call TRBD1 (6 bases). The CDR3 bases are TGTGCCAGTAGCGTAAGGGGGTATCAGGGGATCACCGGGGCCAACGTCCTGACTTTC. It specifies CASSVRGYQGITGANVLTF. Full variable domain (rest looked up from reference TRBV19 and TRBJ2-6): DGGITQSPKYLFRKEGQNVTLSCEQNLNHDAMYWYRQDPGQGLRLIYYSQIVNDFQKGDIAEGYSVSREKKESFPLTVTSAQKNPTAFYLCASSVRGYQGITGANVLTFGAGSRLTVL.